The 22 T cell receptor beta chains below all came from one sample that was sequenced in a study of T cells in tuberculosis. Produced via immunoSEQ multiplex PCR; TCRdb's table is partial and in-frame only. The repertoire holds approximately 31,000 clones, with roughly 95% as singletons. Sample: PBMCs. The receptors here all came from a donor aged 10-29 years with latent tuberculosis or without tuberculosis infection.

This rearrangement joins TRBV5-1 to TRBJ2-7; possibly TRBD2 for D (6 bases). This CDR3 spans 11 amino acids. Germline CDR1 reads SGHRS; CDR2 reads YFSETQ. Trimming pared 2 bases from V and 7 bases from J, leaving 7 bases between. In DNA form, the CDR3 reads TGCGCCAGCAGCTTCGCGGGGGAGCAGTACTTC. Its translation: CASSFAGEQYF. The whole variable domain, filled in from reference TRBV5-1 and TRBJ2-7, reads KAGVTQTPRYLIKTRGQQVTLSCSPISGHRSVSWYQQTPGQGLQFLFEYFSETQRNKGNFPGRFSGRQFSNSRSEMNVSTLELGDSALYLCASSFAGEQYFGPGTRLTVT.

The V call is TRBV15, the J call TRBJ2-7; 10 bases are a match to TRBD1. Germline values: CDR1 LNHNV, CDR2 YYDKDF (reference sequence). V lost 6 bases and J lost 4; bases outside the gene matches: 3. The CDR3 is 13 amino acids. CDR3 amino acids: CATRDRGMYEQYF. As DNA, the CDR3 is TGTGCCACCAGGGACAGGGGGATGTACGAGCAGTACTTC.

The rearrangement uses TRBV15 and TRBJ2-2; a possible D gene is TRBD2 (5 bases). Trimming removed 0 bases at V and 2 bases at J, with 10 bases between. Germline-derived CDR1 and CDR2 are LNHNV and YYDKDF (reference sequence). The length of the CDR3 is 16 residues. CDR3 amino acids: CATSRERGLNTGELFF. The CDR3 bases are TGTGCCACCAGCAGAGAAAGAGGGTTAAACACCGGGGAGCTGTTTTTT.

This chain joins TRBV7-9 and TRBJ2-7; 8 nucleotides match TRBD1. The CDR3 length is 14 residues. Per germline, CDR1 SEHNR and CDR2 FQNEAQ (reference sequence). V trimming: 5 bases; J trimming: 4 bases; junction bases outside the gene matches: 7. Here the CDR3 DNA reads TGTGCCAGCAGCCCAGACAGGGGAAGATACGAGCAGTACTTC. Protein: CASSPDRGRYEQYF.

This chain connects TRBV11-2 to TRBJ2-1, with 8 bases aligning to TRBD2. CDR3 length: 12 residues. V trimming: 5 bases; J trimming: 8 bases; junction bases outside the gene matches: 2. Germline-derived CDR1 and CDR2 are SGHAT and FQNNGV. CDR3 coding DNA: TGTGCCAGCAGCCAGACTAGCGATGAGCAGTTCTTC. Its protein product is CASSQTSDEQFF.

The rearrangement uses TRBV5-1 and TRBJ1-1; D gene uncertain. CDR3 length equals 16 residues. The germline CDR1 and CDR2 sequences are SGHRS and YFSETQ. V dropped 3 bases and J dropped 5 bases, with 20 bases sitting between them. CDR3 in DNA: TGCGCCAGCAGCTCCGCGAGAGGGAATGAGGGAACTGAAGCTTTCTTT. Its protein product is CASSSARGNEGTEAFF.

The chain has TRBV18 and TRBJ1-2; D remains ambiguous. This CDR3 is built from 14 residues. Germline values: CDR1 KGHSH, CDR2 LQKENI. With 3 bases removed from V and 2 bases from J, the gap between germline ends came to 10 bases. The CDR3: CASSPKAGNYGYTF. In DNA form, the CDR3 reads TGTGCCAGCTCACCCAAAGCGGGGAACTATGGCTACACCTTC.

This clone appeared a single time. The V and J genes are TRBV4-3 and TRBJ2-1; the D is unclear. Germline CDR1 reads LGHNA; CDR2 reads YSLEER. The CDR3 totals 20 residues. The V end was cut by 0 bases, the J end by 6 bases, with 27 bases between. The CDR3 protein is CASSQDQSYSLGSTRNEQFF. The CDR3 DNA follows: TGCGCCAGCAGCCAAGATCAGTCCTACTCCTTGGGCTCTACCCGCAATGAGCAGTTCTTC.

This chain links TRBV9 with TRBJ1-3, with D possibly TRBD1 on 5 matching bases. CDR3 length: 14 residues. CDR1 and CDR2 from the germline V gene are SGDLS and YYNGEE. The V end lost 3 bases, the J end lost 2 bases, and 9 bases lay between the germline ends. CDR3 amino acids: CASSAGGAGNTIYF. Here the CDR3 DNA reads TGTGCCAGCAGCGCCGGGGGGGCTGGAAACACCATATATTTT.

This chain joins TRBV2 and TRBJ1-5; no clear D. The germline V gene encodes CDR1 SNHLY and CDR2 FYNNEI. With 1 base removed from V and 0 bases from J, the gap between germline ends came to 10 bases. CDR3 length: 16 residues. CDR3 in amino acids: CASSEEHSYSNQPQHF. Written as DNA, the CDR3 is TGTGCCAGCAGTGAAGAACACAGTTATAGCAATCAGCCCCAGCATTTT. The full variable domain, rest sourced from reference TRBV2 and TRBJ1-5, is EPEVTQTPSHQVTQMGQEVILRCVPISNHLYFYWYRQILGQKVEFLVSFYNNEISEKSEIFDDQFSVERPDGSNFTLKIRSTKLEDSAMYFCASSEEHSYSNQPQHFGDGTRLSIL.

The chain couples TRBV13 to TRBJ1-3, with D perhaps matching TRBD1 (6 bases). Trimming pared 5 bases from V and 0 bases from J, leaving 11 bases between. This CDR3 has 15 amino acids. Germline CDR1 PRHDT, CDR2 FYEKMQ (reference sequence). The CDR3 is CASSPDRISGNTIYF. DNA for the CDR3: TGTGCCAGCAGCCCCGACAGGATCTCTGGAAACACCATATATTTT.

The chain combines TRBV9 with TRBJ2-3, with a possible D match to TRBD2 (5 bases). The CDR3 spans 16 residues. Germline CDR1 reads SGDLS; CDR2 reads YYNGEE. The germline V and J ends were trimmed by 0 bases and 3 bases, with 14 bases remaining between them. The CDR3 loop is CASSVASASLTDTQYF. In DNA form, the CDR3 reads TGTGCCAGCAGCGTAGCATCGGCTAGCTTAACAGATACGCAGTATTTT.

V gene TRBV15 combines with J gene TRBJ1-3; D is unresolved. Germline values: CDR1 LNHNV, CDR2 YYDKDF (reference sequence). The CDR3 consists of 14 residues. With 5 bases removed from V and 0 bases from J, the gap between germline ends came to 8 bases. CDR3 residues: CATSSRNSGNTIYF. The CDR3 DNA sequence: TGTGCCACCAGCTCCAGAAACTCTGGAAACACCATATATTTT.

The V gene is TRBV2, the J gene TRBJ2-3; 7 bases match TRBD2. From germline, CDR1 is SNHLY and CDR2 FYNNEI. Trimming at V came to 10 bases and at J to 3 bases, leaving 16 bases not matched to a gene. The CDR3 spans 16 residues. In nucleotides, the CDR3 is TGTGCCATAGCAGATATGACTAGCCTTAAGACAGATACGCAGTATTTT. Translated: CAIADMTSLKTDTQYF.

For the CDR3, the DNA is TGTGCCAGCAGCTTGGCGGCTAGCGAGGAGACCCAGTACTTC. Protein: CASSLAASEETQYF. The chain is built from TRBV5-6 and TRBJ2-5, with TRBD2 as a possible D gene (6 bases). The CDR3 is made up of 14 amino acids. Germline loops: CDR1 SGHDT, CDR2 YYEEEE. V was pared by 0 bases and J by 5 bases, with 11 bases between.

CDR3 protein: CASSLGTVPNEQYF. The CDR3 nucleotides read TGTGCCAGCAGCTTAGGGACAGTCCCTAACGAGCAGTACTTC. The rearrangement joins TRBV5-6 to TRBJ2-7; the match to TRBD1 covers 7 bases. V lost 2 bases, J lost 5 bases, and 7 bases stayed unmatched. CDR1 and CDR2 (germline): SGHDT, YYEEEE. The CDR3 extends over 14 amino acids.

The rearrangement uses TRBV6-5 and TRBJ1-2, with D tentatively TRBD1 (6 bases). CDR1 and CDR2 (germline): MNHEY, SVGAGI. The CDR3 sequence is 15 residues long. The V end was cut by 0 bases, the J end by 7 bases, with 15 bases between. The CDR3 reads CASSYSIPGVTGYTF. In DNA form, the CDR3 reads TGTGCCAGCAGTTACTCGATTCCAGGGGTTACTGGCTACACCTTC.

The chain is built from TRBV29-1 and TRBJ1-2; the D gene is possibly TRBD1 (6 bases). The CDR3 is 12 residues long. CDR1 and CDR2 from the germline V gene are SQVTM and ANQGSEA. The V end was cut by 4 bases, the J end by 0 bases, with 6 bases between. The CDR3 nucleotides are TGCAGCGTTGCAGGGGCTAACTATGGCTACACCTTC. Amino acids: CSVAGANYGYTF.

The rearrangement links TRBV5-1 to TRBJ2-5; 9 bases are a match to TRBD1. V lost 4 bases and J lost 3; bases outside the gene matches: 10. Germline CDR1 reads SGHRS; CDR2 reads YFSETQ. The CDR3 totals 16 residues. The CDR3 nucleotides are TGCGCCAGCAGCCTCCTACCAGGACAGGGGAAAGAGACCCAGTACTTC. It is translated as CASSLLPGQGKETQYF.

The V call is TRBV15, the J call TRBJ2-7, with 8 bases identical to TRBD1. The CDR3 extends over 19 amino acids. The germline gives CDR1 LNHNV, CDR2 YYDKDF (reference sequence). Trimming cost V 5 bases and J 2 bases; bases outside gene matches: 20. The CDR3 coding sequence is TGTGCCACCAGCTCCTCCCTCGGGGCGTCTCCAGGGGGCACCTACGAGCAGTACTTC. Amino acid sequence: CATSSSLGASPGGTYEQYF.

The chain links TRBV11-2 to TRBJ2-1; 7 bases match TRBD1. With V trimmed by 7 bases and J by 7 bases, 10 bases remained unmatched. This CDR3 has 14 residues. From germline, CDR1 is SGHAT and CDR2 FQNNGV. The CDR3 DNA is TGTGCCAGCACAAGACAGGGAATCTGGAATGAGCAGTTCTTC. Encoded protein: CASTRQGIWNEQFF.

The V gene is TRBV11-2, the J gene TRBJ1-2, with D possibly being TRBD1 (5 bases). The CDR3 length is 15 residues. V was pared by 2 bases and J by 2 bases, with 12 bases between. The germline CDR1 and CDR2 sequences are SGHAT and FQNNGV. The CDR3 DNA follows: TGTGCCAGCAGCTTATCATGGGGGGGGAACTATGGCTACACCTTC. Translated: CASSLSWGGNYGYTF.